A selection of T cell receptor beta chains follows, all from one sample in a study of identical twins. TCRdb redid the calling of the 5' RACE reads with MiXCR, one entry per CDR3 protein. This table has roughly 690,000 distinct CDR3 sequences, approximately 6% appearing once. Sample: naive T cells sorted from blood. The origin of the receptors is a man aged 18 to 29 in good health. Both conserved end residues are part of each CDR3. The D gene is left open where the match is weak. Not every row has a clone size; where given, it reads once, few, many or a size class.

V gene	clone size	J gene	D gene	CDR3 protein	CDR3 DNA
TRBV29-1	NA	TRBJ2-2	NA	CSVERLGELFF	TGCAGCGTTGAACGGCTTGGGGAGCTGTTTTTT
TRBV7-9	many	TRBJ1-6	NA	CASSLRQANSPLHF	TGTGCCAGCAGCTTAAGACAGGCAAATTCACCCCTCCACTTT
TRBV6-1	many	TRBJ2-7	TRBD2	CASRGQGFGLAGVQYEQYF	TGTGCCAGCAGAGGACAGGGTTTCGGACTAGCGGGAGTTCAGTACGAGCAGTACTTC
TRBV6-1	many	TRBJ2-7	NA	CASSLTSGHPYEQYF	TGTGCCAGCAGCCTTACCTCGGGACACCCCTACGAGCAGTACTTC
TRBV15	few	TRBJ2-7	TRBD2	CATSTLGTSGSSYEQYF	TGTGCCACCAGCACTCTCGGGACTAGCGGGAGTTCGTACGAGCAGTACTTC
TRBV7-9	NA	TRBJ2-1	NA	CASSAPGPLPFNEQFF	TGTGCCAGCAGCGCCCCGGGTCCCCTGCCCTTCAATGAGCAGTTCTTC
TRBV4-1	many	TRBJ1-1	NA	CASSQDTGYTEAFF	TGCGCCAGCAGCCAAGATACGGGGTACACTGAAGCTTTCTTT
TRBV18	few	TRBJ2-3	NA	CASSPQRTDTQYF	TGTGCCAGCTCACCACAGCGGACAGATACGCAGTATTTT
TRBV18	NA	TRBJ2-7	NA	CASSPRQGGHEQYF	TGTGCCAGCTCACCACGGCAGGGTGGCCACGAGCAGTACTTC
TRBV5-1	many	TRBJ2-7	TRBD1	CASSSGARGYEQYF	TGCGCCAGCAGCTCCGGAGCCAGGGGGTACGAGCAGTACTTC
TRBV6-2/TRBV6-3	few	TRBJ1-1	NA	CASSYNWAALDTEAFF	TGTGCCAGCAGTTACAATTGGGCAGCACTCGACACTGAAGCTTTCTTT
TRBV18	many	TRBJ2-7	NA	CASSKTDYEQYF	TGTGCCAGCTCAAAGACAGACTACGAGCAGTACTTC
TRBV20-1	NA	TRBJ2-1	TRBD2	CSARALAGVGDEQFF	TGCAGTGCTAGGGCACTAGCGGGAGTAGGGGATGAGCAGTTCTTC
TRBV4-3	few	TRBJ2-2	TRBD1	CASSQGAGGIGELFF	TGCGCCAGCAGCCAAGGGGCAGGGGGCATCGGGGAGCTGTTTTTT
TRBV5-5	NA	TRBJ2-2	TRBD1	CASSAGQGWTGELFF	TGTGCCAGCAGCGCGGGACAGGGGTGGACCGGGGAGCTGTTTTTT
TRBV6-2/TRBV6-3	many	TRBJ2-2	NA	CASSLGTSRELFF	TGTGCCAGCAGTCTCGGGACTTCCAGGGAGCTGTTTTTT
TRBV6-5	NA	TRBJ1-2	TRBD1	CASSYSLDRERMGGYTF	TGTGCCAGCAGTTACTCGTTGGACAGGGAGAGGATGGGAGGCTACACCTTC
TRBV12-3/TRBV12-4	many	TRBJ1-1	TRBD1	CASRTRDSLMNTEAFF	TGTGCCAGCAGGACCCGGGACAGTCTCATGAACACTGAAGCTTTCTTT
TRBV7-9	few	TRBJ1-1	NA	CASSSGARGGNTEAFF	TGTGCCAGCAGCTCGGGAGCGAGGGGGGGGAACACTGAAGCTTTCTTT
TRBV5-1	NA	TRBJ2-1	TRBD2	CASSFPGLAPYNEQFF	TGCGCCAGCAGCTTCCCGGGACTAGCTCCCTACAATGAGCAGTTTTTC
TRBV29-1	many	TRBJ2-7	NA	CSVEGVLSYEQYF	TGCAGCGTTGAAGGGGTCTTGTCCTACGAGCAGTACTTC
TRBV20-1	many	TRBJ2-1	TRBD2	CSAYPSGRTYNEQFF	TGCAGTGCGTACCCTAGCGGGAGAACCTACAATGAGCAGTTCTTC
TRBV9	NA	TRBJ1-2	TRBD1	CASSVDRGMDRGGGYTF	TGTGCCAGCAGCGTAGACCGGGGAATGGACAGGGGCGGCGGCTACACCTTC
TRBV5-1	NA	TRBJ2-5	TRBD1	CASSTNTGGWETQYF	TGCGCCAGCAGCACGAACACAGGGGGCTGGGAGACCCAGTACTTC
TRBV12-3/TRBV12-4	many	TRBJ2-2	NA	CASSINRVRELFF	TGTGCCAGCAGTATAAATCGGGTGCGGGAGCTGTTTTTT
TRBV12-3/TRBV12-4	many	TRBJ1-1	NA	CASSLGGGTEAFF	TGTGCCAGCAGCTTAGGAGGGGGCACTGAAGCTTTCTTT
TRBV29-1	many	TRBJ2-3	NA	CSVEDRGPVSSSTDTQYF	TGCAGCGTTGAAGATCGGGGTCCCGTTAGCTCTAGCACAGATACGCAGTATTTT
TRBV7-8	many	TRBJ2-4	NA	CASSLVGLRGDIQYF	TGTGCCAGCAGCTTAGTGGGCCTGAGGGGGGACATTCAGTACTTC
TRBV15	NA	TRBJ2-1	NA	CATSSNTDNEQFF	TGTGCCACCAGCTCGAACACCGACAATGAGCAGTTCTTC
TRBV7-9	NA	TRBJ1-1	NA	CASSLAAMNTEAFF	TGTGCCAGCAGCTTGGCAGCAATGAACACTGAAGCTTTCTTT
TRBV12-3/TRBV12-4	many	TRBJ2-1	TRBD1	CASSHSGGHSNEQFF	TGTGCCAGCAGTCACTCAGGGGGCCATTCGAATGAGCAGTTCTTC
TRBV5-6	many	TRBJ2-3	NA	CASSLRSSGAEYF	TGTGCCAGCAGCTTGAGGAGTAGCGGAGCCGAGTATTTT
TRBV14	NA	TRBJ2-5	NA	CASSQGAVIETQYF	TGTGCCAGCAGCCAAGGGGCCGTTATAGAGACCCAGTACTTC
TRBV2	NA	TRBJ2-1	TRBD1	CASPRTGQNNEQFF	TGTGCCAGCCCAAGGACAGGGCAGAACAATGAGCAGTTCTTC
TRBV3-1	many	TRBJ2-2	TRBD2	CASSPSGTSGTGELFF	TGTGCCAGCAGCCCAAGTGGGACTAGCGGCACCGGGGAGCTGTTTTTT
TRBV9	NA	TRBJ2-1	TRBD1	CASSASGDRGNEQFF	TGTGCCAGCAGCGCTTCCGGGGACAGGGGGAACGAGCAGTTCTTC
TRBV12-3/TRBV12-4	few	TRBJ1-2	NA	CASSKGTQANYGYTF	TGTGCCAGCAGTAAAGGGACGCAAGCTAACTATGGCTACACCTTC
TRBV11-2	few	TRBJ2-2	NA	CASKIWRGDTGELFF	TGTGCCAGCAAGATATGGAGGGGTGACACCGGGGAGCTGTTTTTT
TRBV6-1	few	TRBJ1-2	NA	CASREGGYTF	TGTGCCAGCAGAGAGGGGGGCTACACCTTC
TRBV5-1	many	TRBJ2-3	NA	CASNPEPYVTDTQYF	TGCGCCAGCAACCCAGAACCCTACGTCACAGATACGCAGTATTTT
TRBV24-1	few	TRBJ2-1	TRBD2	CATSDIAGVDNEQFF	TGTGCCACCAGTGATATAGCGGGAGTTGACAATGAGCAGTTCTTC
TRBV6-2/TRBV6-3	few	TRBJ2-1	NA	CASSSRDEGYNEQFF	TGTGCCAGCAGTTCCCGGGACGAGGGTTACAATGAGCAGTTCTTC
TRBV29-1	many	TRBJ2-1	TRBD1	CSALGQGNNEQFF	TGCAGCGCCCTGGGACAGGGAAACAATGAGCAGTTCTTC
TRBV5-1	few	TRBJ2-2	NA	CASSARGATLTVELFF	TGCGCCAGCAGCGCCCGCGGGGCTACTCTAACGGTGGAGCTGTTTTTT
TRBV20-1	many	TRBJ1-1	NA	CSAQPLPGPTEAFF	TGCAGTGCCCAGCCGCTCCCAGGGCCCACTGAAGCTTTCTTT
TRBV29-1	many	TRBJ2-5	NA	CSVERGARETQYF	TGCAGCGTTGAAAGGGGGGCGCGAGAGACCCAGTACTTC
TRBV27	many	TRBJ2-3	TRBD2	CASSFGLAGGNTQYF	TGTGCCAGCAGTTTCGGACTAGCGGGAGGGAATACGCAGTATTTT
TRBV6-1	many	TRBJ2-7	TRBD1	CASRQGAISEQYF	TGTGCCAGCAGGCAGGGGGCGATTTCGGAGCAGTACTTC
TRBV7-9	many	TRBJ1-2	TRBD1	CASSSGTGSRGYTF	TGTGCCAGCAGCTCAGGGACAGGGAGTCGTGGCTACACCTTC
TRBV29-1	NA	TRBJ2-1	TRBD2	CSVEVSGSGDEQFF	TGCAGCGTTGAAGTTAGCGGGAGCGGCGATGAGCAGTTCTTC
TRBV7-8	few	TRBJ1-2	TRBD1	CASIISPDRVGFYGYTF	TGTGCCAGCATCATCTCACCGGACAGGGTAGGATTCTATGGCTACACCTTC
TRBV20-1	few	TRBJ1-4	TRBD1	CSARKTGQEGLFF	TGCAGTGCTAGAAAAACCGGACAGGAAGGACTGTTTTTT
TRBV15	many	TRBJ1-3	NA	CATSRALGGNTIYF	TGTGCCACCAGCAGAGCTTTAGGGGGAAACACCATATATTTT
TRBV5-1	NA	TRBJ2-1	TRBD2	CASRGTGLAGPNEQFF	TGCGCCAGCAGGGGGACAGGACTAGCGGGACCCAATGAGCAGTTCTTC
TRBV15	many	TRBJ1-6	NA	CATSRVREGSPLHF	TGTGCCACCAGCAGAGTCAGGGAAGGCTCACCCCTCCACTTT
TRBV6-2/TRBV6-3	NA	TRBJ1-6	NA	CASSSATGSPLHF	TGTGCCAGCAGTTCCGCGACAGGCTCACCCCTCCACTTT
TRBV7-7	NA	TRBJ2-7	NA	CASSLEAGQGYEQYF	TGTGCCAGCAGCTTAGAGGCGGGGCAAGGGTACGAGCAGTACTTC
TRBV6-2/TRBV6-3	few	TRBJ2-7	NA	CASSGPLYEQYF	TGTGCCAGCAGCGGGCCACTCTACGAGCAGTACTTC